This TCR beta chain was retrieved from a study of Graves' ophthalmopathy and Graves' hyperthyroidism. Study context: Peripheral blood was gathered at first diagnosis, ahead of any treatment whatsoever.

This clonotype was observed at least ten times. Its cognate antigen is unknown. Excluded: other autoimmune disease, uncontrolled infection, pregnancy or lactation. The CDR3 is made up of 13 amino acids. V shed 5 bases and J shed 3 bases, with 10 bases lying between them. The sequenced template was RNA, covering the TCR beta CDR3 region. Following a first-round RT-PCR that used HTBI primers, a second-round multiplex PCR was carried out. TCRdb re-called the multiplex PCR reads with MiXCR, one entry per CDR3 protein. The sample carries fewer than 600,000 distinct CDR3 sequences, approximately 14% recorded once. General observations from the study: The majority of expanded thyroid clonotypes above 0.001 frequency also occurred in blood.

Sequences were obtained from blood. J is TRBJ1-1 and V is TRBV12-3 or TRBV12-4, with D maybe TRBD1 (6 bases). The receptor was isolated from a woman aged 25-40 years with Graves' ophthalmopathy. DNA of the CDR3: TGTGCCAGCAGTATAGGGGGGGACACTGAAGCTTTCTTT. It specifies CASSIGGDTEAFF.